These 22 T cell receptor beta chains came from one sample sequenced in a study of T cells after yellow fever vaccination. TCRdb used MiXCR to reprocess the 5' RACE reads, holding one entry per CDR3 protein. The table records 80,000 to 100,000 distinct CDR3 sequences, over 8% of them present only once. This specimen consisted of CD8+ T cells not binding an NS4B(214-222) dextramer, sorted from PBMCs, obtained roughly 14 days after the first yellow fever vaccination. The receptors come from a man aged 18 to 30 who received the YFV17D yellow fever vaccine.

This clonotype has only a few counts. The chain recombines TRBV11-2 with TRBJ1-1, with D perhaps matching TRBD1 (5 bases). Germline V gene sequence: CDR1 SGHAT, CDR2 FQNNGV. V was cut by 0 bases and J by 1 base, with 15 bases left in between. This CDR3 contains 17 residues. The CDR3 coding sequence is TGTGCCAGCAGCTTAGATTTTTGGGGGGATAAGAACACTGAAGCTTTCTTT. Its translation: CASSLDFWGDKNTEAFF.

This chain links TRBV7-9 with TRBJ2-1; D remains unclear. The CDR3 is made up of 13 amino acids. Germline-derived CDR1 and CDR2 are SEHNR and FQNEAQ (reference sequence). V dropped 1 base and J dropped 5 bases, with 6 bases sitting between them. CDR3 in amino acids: CASSLGVDNEQFF. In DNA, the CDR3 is TGTGCCAGCAGCTTAGGGGTGGACAATGAGCAGTTCTTC.

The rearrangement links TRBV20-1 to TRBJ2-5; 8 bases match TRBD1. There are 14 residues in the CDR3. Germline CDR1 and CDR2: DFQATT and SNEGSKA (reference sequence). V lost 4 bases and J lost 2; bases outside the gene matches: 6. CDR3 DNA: TGCAGTGCTACCCTCTACAGGGGGCAAGAGACCCAGTACTTC. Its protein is CSATLYRGQETQYF.

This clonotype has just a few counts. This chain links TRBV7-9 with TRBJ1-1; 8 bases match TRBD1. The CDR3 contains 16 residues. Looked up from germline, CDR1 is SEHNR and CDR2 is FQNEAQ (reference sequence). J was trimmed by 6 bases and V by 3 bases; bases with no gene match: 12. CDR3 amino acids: CASSFPSSTGAPEAFF. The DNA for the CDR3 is TGTGCCAGCAGCTTTCCAAGTTCGACAGGGGCCCCTGAAGCTTTCTTT.

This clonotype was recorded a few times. CDR3 nucleotides: TGCAGTGCTAGGGCTAGGACAGGGCAAGAGCAGTACTTC. Translated: CSARARTGQEQYF. This rearrangement joins TRBV20-1 to TRBJ2-7, with TRBD1 identical over 8 bases. The CDR3 totals 13 residues. V dropped 3 bases and J dropped 7; count of bases not matched to a gene: 8. From germline, CDR1 is DFQATT and CDR2 SNEGSKA (reference sequence).

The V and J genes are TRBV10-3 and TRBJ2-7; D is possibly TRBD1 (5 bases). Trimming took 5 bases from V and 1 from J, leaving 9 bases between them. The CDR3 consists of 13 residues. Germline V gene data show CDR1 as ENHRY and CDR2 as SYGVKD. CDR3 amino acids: CAISPTESYEQYV. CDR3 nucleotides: TGTGCCATCAGTCCGACAGAATCCTACGAGCAGTACGTC.

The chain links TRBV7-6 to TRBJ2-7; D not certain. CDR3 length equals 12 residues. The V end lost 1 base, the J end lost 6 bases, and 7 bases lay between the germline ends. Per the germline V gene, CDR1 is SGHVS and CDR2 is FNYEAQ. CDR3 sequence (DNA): TGTGCCAGCAGCTTAGGGAAAACCGAGCAGTACTTC. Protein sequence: CASSLGKTEQYF.

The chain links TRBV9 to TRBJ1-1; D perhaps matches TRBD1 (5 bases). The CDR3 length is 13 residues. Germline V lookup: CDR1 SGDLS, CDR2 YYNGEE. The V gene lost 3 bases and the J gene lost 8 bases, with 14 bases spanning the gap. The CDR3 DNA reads TGTGCCAGCAGCGCCGGGACGGTGGGGGAAGCTTTCTTT. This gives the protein CASSAGTVGEAFF.

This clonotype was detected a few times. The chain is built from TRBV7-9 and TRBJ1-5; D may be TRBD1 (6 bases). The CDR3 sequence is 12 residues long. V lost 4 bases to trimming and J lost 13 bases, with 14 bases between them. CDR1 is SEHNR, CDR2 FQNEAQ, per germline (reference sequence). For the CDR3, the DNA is TGTGCCAGCAGCTCGCGTCCCGACAGGCAGCATTTT. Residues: CASSSRPDRQHF.

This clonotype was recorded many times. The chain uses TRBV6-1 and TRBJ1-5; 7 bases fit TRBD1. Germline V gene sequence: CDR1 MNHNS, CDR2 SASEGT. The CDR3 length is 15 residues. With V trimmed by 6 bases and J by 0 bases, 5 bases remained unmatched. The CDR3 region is CASRPTGYSNQPQHF. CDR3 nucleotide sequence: TGTGCCAGCAGGCCGACAGGGTATAGCAATCAGCCCCAGCATTTT.

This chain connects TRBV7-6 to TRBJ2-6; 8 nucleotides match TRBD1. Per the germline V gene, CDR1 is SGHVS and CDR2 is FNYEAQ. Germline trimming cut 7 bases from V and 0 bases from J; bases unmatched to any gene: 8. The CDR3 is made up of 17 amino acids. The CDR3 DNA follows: TGTGCCAGCACCCGGGGGACAGGACCCTCTGGGGCCAACGTCCTGACTTTC. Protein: CASTRGTGPSGANVLTF.

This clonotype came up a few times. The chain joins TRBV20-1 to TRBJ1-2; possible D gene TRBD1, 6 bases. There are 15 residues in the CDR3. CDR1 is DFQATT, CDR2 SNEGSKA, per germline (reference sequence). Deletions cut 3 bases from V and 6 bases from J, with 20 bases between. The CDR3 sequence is CSASSLAGGEDGYTF. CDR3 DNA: TGCAGTGCTAGCTCGCTTGCGGGGGGCGAGGATGGCTACACCTTC.

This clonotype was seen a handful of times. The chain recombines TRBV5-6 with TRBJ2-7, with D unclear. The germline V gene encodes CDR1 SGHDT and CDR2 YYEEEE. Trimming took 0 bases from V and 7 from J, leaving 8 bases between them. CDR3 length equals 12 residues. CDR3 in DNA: TGTGCCAGCAGCTTGGGGTTACGAGAGCAGTACTTC. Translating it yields CASSLGLREQYF. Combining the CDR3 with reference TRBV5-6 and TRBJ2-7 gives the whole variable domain DAGVTQSPTHLIKTRGQQVTLRCSPKSGHDTVSWYQQALGQGPQFIFQYYEEEERQRGNFPDRFSGHQFPNYSSELNVNALLLGDSALYLCASSLGLREQYFGPGTRLTVT.

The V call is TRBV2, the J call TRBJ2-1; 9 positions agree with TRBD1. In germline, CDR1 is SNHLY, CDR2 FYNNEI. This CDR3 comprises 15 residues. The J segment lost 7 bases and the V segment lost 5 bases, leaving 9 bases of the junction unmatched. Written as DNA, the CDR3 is TGTGCCAGCAGTACCTCGGGACAGGGTCGAAATGAGCAGTTCTTC. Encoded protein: CASSTSGQGRNEQFF.

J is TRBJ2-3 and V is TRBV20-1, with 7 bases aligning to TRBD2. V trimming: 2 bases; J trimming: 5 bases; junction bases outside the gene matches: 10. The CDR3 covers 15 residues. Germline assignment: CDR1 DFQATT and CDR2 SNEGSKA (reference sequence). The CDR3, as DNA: TGCAGTGCTAGACCGACTAGCAGCGTAGAAGATACGCAGTATTTT. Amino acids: CSARPTSSVEDTQYF.

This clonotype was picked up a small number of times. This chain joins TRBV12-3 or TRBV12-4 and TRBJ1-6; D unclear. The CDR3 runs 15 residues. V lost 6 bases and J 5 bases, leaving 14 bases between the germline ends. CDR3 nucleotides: TGTGCCAGCAGCTCTCAAGTAACCCATAATTCACCCCTCCACTTT. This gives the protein CASSSQVTHNSPLHF.

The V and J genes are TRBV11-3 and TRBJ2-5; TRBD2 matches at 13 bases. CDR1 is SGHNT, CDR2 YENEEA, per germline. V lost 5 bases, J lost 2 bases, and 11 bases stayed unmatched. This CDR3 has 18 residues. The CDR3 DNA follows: TGTGCCAGCAGCACAGGGACTAGCGGGGCGCCCTTACAAGAGACCCAGTACTTC. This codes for CASSTGTSGAPLQETQYF. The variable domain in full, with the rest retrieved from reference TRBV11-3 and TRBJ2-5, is EAGVVQSPRYKIIEKKQPVAFWCNPISGHNTLYWYLQNLGQGPELLIRYENEEAVDDSQLPKDRFSAERLKGVDSTLKIQPAELGDSAVYLCASSTGTSGAPLQETQYFGPGTRLLVL.

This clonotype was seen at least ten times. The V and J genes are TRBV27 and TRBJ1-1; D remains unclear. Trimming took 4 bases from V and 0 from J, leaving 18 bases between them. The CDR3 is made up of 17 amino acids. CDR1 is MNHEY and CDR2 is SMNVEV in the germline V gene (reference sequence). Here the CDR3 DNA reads TGTGCCAGCAGTTCCCATTTCAGCCCAGCCATGAACACTGAAGCTTTCTTT. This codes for CASSSHFSPAMNTEAFF.

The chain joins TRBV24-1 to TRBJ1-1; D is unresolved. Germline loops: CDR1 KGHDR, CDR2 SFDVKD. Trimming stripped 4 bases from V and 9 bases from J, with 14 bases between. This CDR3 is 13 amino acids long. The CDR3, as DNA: TGTGCCACCAGTGAAACTATGGACGCTAAAGCTTTCTTT. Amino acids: CATSETMDAKAFF.

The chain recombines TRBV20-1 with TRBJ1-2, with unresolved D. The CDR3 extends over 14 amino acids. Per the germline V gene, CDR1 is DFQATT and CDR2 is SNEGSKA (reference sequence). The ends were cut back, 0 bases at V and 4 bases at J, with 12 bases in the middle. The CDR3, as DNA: TGCAGTGCTAGAGACAGGACTGATCTCTATGGCTACACCTTC. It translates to CSARDRTDLYGYTF.

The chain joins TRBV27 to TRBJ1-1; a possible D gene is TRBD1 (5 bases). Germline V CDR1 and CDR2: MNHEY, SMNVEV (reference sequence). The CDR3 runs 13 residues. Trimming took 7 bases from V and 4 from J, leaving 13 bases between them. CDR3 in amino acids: CASTWGRGTEAFF. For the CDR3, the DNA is TGTGCCAGCACTTGGGGGAGGGGCACTGAAGCTTTCTTT.

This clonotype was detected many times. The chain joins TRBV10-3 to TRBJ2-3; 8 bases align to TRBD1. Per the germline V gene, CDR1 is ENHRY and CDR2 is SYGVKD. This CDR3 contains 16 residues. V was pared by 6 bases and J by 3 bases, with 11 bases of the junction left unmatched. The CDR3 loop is CAIRSGDRRVTDTQYF. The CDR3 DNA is TGTGCCATCAGATCGGGGGACAGGCGGGTGACAGATACGCAGTATTTT.